This TCR beta chain was observed in a study of blood T cell repertoires in COVID-19. Study overall: COVID-19 samples collected from the United States, Italy and Spain covered acute and convalescent phases. Sources were T cells, B-cell-depleted T cells, or PBMCs; the material itself was cDNA or gDNA.

Living in 20 to 30 US areas, the participants were between roughly 18 and 90 years of age. Sequencing used immunoSEQ multiplex PCR; TCRdb keeps in-frame clones, though not all of them. The table lists fewer than 250,000 clones, approximately 84% of them singletons, with under 2% in the top ten. This TCR came from a man aged 55 to 70 who had recovered from COVID-19. Source material: PBMCs or T cells enriched from blood (not recorded which).

The CDR3 reads CASSLTRALYNSPLHF. The DNA of the CDR3 is TGTGCCAGCAGCTTAACTAGGGCTCTATATAATTCACCCCTCCACTTT. The chain carries TRBV7-9 and TRBJ1-6; D unclear. CDR1 and CDR2 (germline): SEHNR, FQNEAQ (reference sequence). Trimming left V 2 bases short and J 4 bases short, with 12 bases between. This CDR3 region has 16 residues. The whole variable domain, remainder taken from reference TRBV7-9 and TRBJ1-6, is DTGVSQNPRHKITKRGQNVTFRCDPISEHNRLYWYRQTLGQGPEFLTYFQNEAQLEKSRLLSDRFSAERPKGSFSTLEIQRTEQGDSAMYLCASSLTRALYNSPLHFGNGTRLTVT.